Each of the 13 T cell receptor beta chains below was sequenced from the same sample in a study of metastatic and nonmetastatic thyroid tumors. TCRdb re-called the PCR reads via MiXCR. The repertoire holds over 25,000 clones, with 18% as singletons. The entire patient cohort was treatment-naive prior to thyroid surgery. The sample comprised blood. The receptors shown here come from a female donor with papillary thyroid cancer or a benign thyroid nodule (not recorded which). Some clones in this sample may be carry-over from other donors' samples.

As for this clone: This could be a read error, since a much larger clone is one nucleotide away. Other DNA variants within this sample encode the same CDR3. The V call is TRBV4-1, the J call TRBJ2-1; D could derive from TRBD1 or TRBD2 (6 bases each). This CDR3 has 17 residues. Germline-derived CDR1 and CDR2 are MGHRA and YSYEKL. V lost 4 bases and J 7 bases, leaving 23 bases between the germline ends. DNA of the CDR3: TGCGCCAGCAGCCGTTCTTTCCGTTCGGGGGCGGGGAATGAGCAGTTCTTC. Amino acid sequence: CASSRSFRSGAGNEQFF.

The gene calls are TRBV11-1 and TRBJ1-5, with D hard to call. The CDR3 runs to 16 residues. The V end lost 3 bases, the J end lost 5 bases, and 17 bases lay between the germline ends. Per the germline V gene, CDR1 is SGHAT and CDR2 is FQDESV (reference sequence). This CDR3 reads CASSFAMGLRDQPQHF. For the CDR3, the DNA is TGTGCCAGCAGCTTCGCAATGGGTCTTCGCGATCAGCCCCAGCATTTT.

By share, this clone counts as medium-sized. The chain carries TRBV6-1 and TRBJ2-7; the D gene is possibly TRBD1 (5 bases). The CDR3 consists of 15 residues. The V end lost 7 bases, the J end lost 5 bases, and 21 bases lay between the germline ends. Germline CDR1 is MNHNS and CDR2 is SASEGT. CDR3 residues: CASTSILTEGDEQYF. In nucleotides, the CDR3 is TGTGCCAGCACTTCGATCCTCACCGAAGGGGACGAGCAGTACTTC.

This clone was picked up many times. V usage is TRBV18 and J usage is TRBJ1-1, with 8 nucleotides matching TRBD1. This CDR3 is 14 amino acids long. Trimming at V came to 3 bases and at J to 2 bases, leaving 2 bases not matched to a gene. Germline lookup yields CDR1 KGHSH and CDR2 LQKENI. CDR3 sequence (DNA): TGTGCCAGCTCACCGGACAGGGACAACACTGAAGCTTTCTTT. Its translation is CASSPDRDNTEAFF.

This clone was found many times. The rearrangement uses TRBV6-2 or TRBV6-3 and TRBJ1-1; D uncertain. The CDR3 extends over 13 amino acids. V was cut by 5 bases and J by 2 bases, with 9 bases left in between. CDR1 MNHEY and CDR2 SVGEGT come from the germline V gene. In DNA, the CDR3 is TGTGCCAGCAGTCCCGGACCCAACACTGAAGCTTTCTTT. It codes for CASSPGPNTEAFF.

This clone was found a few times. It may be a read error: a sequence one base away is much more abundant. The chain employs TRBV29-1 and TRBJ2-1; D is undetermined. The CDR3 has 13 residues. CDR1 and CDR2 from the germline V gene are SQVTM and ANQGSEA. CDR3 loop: CSVPSEGLNEKFF. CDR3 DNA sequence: TGCAGCGTCCCTTCCGAAGGGCTCAATGAGAAGTTCTTC.

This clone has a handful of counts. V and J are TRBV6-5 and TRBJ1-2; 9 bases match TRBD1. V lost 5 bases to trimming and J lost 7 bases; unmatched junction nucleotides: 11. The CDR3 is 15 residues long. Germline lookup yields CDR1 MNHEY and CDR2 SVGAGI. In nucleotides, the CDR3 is TGTGCCAGCAGTCCCTCGGACAGGGGAAGTTGTGGCTACACCTTC. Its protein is CASSPSDRGSCGYTF.

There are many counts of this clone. The CDR3: CASSVEERPSYEQYF. CDR3 bases: TGTGCCAGCAGCGTAGAGGAGAGGCCATCCTACGAGCAGTACTTC. J is TRBJ2-7 and V is TRBV9; D unclear. The germline V gene has CDR1 SGDLS and CDR2 YYNGEE. The germline V and J ends were trimmed by 0 bases and 1 base, with 11 bases remaining between them. This CDR3 comprises 15 residues.

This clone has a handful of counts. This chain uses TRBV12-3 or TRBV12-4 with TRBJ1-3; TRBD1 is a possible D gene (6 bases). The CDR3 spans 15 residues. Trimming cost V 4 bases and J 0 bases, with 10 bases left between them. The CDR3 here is CASSSWTASGNTIYF. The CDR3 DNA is TGTGCCAGCAGTTCATGGACAGCCTCTGGAAACACCATATATTTT.

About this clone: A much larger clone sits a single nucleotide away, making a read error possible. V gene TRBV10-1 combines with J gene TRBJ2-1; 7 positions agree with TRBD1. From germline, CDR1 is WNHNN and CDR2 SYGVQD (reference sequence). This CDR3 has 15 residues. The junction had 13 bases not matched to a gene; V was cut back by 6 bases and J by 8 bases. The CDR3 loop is CASRLSGQLDDEQFF. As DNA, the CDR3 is TGCGCCAGCAGACTCTCGGGACAGCTAGACGATGAGCAGTTCTTC.

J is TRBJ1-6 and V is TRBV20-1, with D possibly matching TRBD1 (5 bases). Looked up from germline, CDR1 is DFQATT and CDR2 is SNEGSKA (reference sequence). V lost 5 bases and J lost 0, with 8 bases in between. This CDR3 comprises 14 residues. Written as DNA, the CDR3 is TGCAGTGCTGAAGACAGCTCCTATAATTCACCCCTCCACTTT. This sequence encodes CSAEDSSYNSPLHF.

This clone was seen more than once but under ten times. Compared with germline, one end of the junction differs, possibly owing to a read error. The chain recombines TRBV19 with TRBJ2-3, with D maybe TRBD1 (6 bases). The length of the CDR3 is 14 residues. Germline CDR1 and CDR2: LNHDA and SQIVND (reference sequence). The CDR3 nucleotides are TGTGTCAGTAGCATCACAGGGAGCACAGATACGCAGTATTTT. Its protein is CVSSITGSTDTQYF.

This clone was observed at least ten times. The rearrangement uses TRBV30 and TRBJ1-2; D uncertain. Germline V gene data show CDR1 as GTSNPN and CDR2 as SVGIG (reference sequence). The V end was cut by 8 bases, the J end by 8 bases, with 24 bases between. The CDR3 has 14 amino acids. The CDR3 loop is CAASYRTDTGGYTF. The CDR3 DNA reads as TGTGCCGCTTCCTATCGGACCGACACTGGGGGCTACACCTTC.